This T cell receptor beta chain originates from a study of shared clonotypes between healthy human individuals. Germline V gene lookup returns CDR1 SNHLY and CDR2 FYNNEI. This CDR3 is built from 12 residues. Trimming removed 6 bases at V and 4 bases at J, with 8 bases between. In this sample, this clone turned up once. Terminally differentiated effector memory CD45RA+ cells were excluded by CCR7 positive selection of CD45RO-negative cells. Produced via immunoSEQ multiplex PCR; TCRdb's table is partial and in-frame only. The data contain 2 million or so clones, roughly 95% of them singletons. This TCR was sampled from a young man in good health. The sample comprised naive CD8+ T cells sorted from blood. This chain uses TRBV2 with TRBJ2-3; D gene uncertain. CDR3 protein: CASSSIADTQYF. In nucleotides, the CDR3 is TGTGCCAGCAGCAGCATAGCAGATACGCAGTATTTT.